The entry below describes one T cell receptor beta chain. This record belongs to a study of cytomegalovirus exposure and HLA in healthy donors. Primers: 60 Vbeta forward and 13 Jbeta reverse. Method: immunoSEQ multiplex PCR; TCRdb's copy keeps in-frame clones and lacks some. Among 90,000 to 130,000 clones listed, more than 65% were seen once. CDR3 length: 13 residues. V was trimmed by 5 bases and J by 5 bases, leaving 12 bases between them. Germline loops: CDR1 SGHAT, CDR2 FQNNGV. This rearrangement joins TRBV11-2 to TRBJ2-5; D unclear. Sequenced: PBMCs. The clonotype was recovered from a man aged 25 to 45 in good health and CMV-seropositive. As DNA, the CDR3 is TGTGCCAGCAGCCAAGGTAGCCTGGAGACCCAGTACTTC. This codes for CASSQGSLETQYF.